What follows is one T cell receptor (beta chain) and its context. Its specific antigen is unknown. The record has no base qualities; no much larger clone is one base away. The cohort consisted of 666 healthy bone marrow donors. At the time of sampling, every cohort member was nominally healthy, though immune exposures that went unrecorded were likely present. The donor tested CMV seropositive, placing the donor among the 289 seropositive members of the cohort. A peripheral blood sample was collected from each donor, and TCR beta sequencing was performed on peripheral blood mononuclear cells. Genomic DNA was extracted from the blood cell samples with the Qiagen DNeasy Blood Extraction Kit. This sample was taken from a study of cytomegalovirus exposure and HLA in healthy donors (dated by TCRdb to the late 2010s). About the study as a whole: An earlier analysis of 550 to 700 of the donors reported approximately 300 Gb of sequence data and 117 million unique TCR beta sequences from about 180 million T cells. Roughly 300 gigabases of sequencing data and approximately 93 million unique TCR sequences were included in an early release covering 550 to 800 HLA-typed donors. Among the roughly 390 genotyped donors, approximately 81% belonged to the genetic ancestry cluster associated with self-reported Caucasian donors. The study aimed to test whether signatures of past pathogen exposure could be identified by cataloging public T cell receptors. Using immunosequencing, the study profiled T cell repertoires from 500 to 800 subjects and related those repertoires to cytomegalovirus serostatus. A separate validation cohort of over 95 different subjects was used in addition to the 666-subject first cohort. The study combined high-throughput TCR immunosequencing, statistical association of individual TCRs with disease status, and machine learning to predict cytomegalovirus infection status. To study patterns of TCR occurrence, a later analysis re-analyzed previously published TCR beta repertoires from around 700 donors and added high-resolution HLA genotyping. The later analysis used no new phenotypic data to find candidate immune exposures, relying instead on TCR beta sequences and their occurrence across donors. An earlier analysis of some 500 of the donors used high-throughput TCR beta sequencing to judge whether each TCR beta V gene segment behaved as functional or pseudogenic. Donor age, sex, ethnicity and CMV serostatus were compiled together with the repertoire data. A later genetic analysis took genome-wide SNP genotypes for about 55% of the 666 donors and used that subset as a discovery cohort. All discovery cohort repertoires had been generated using a single sequencing platform. HLA typing included class I and class II loci at four-digit resolution. Typing coverage varied by locus: 629-630 donors for A, B, C, DRB1 and DQB1; some 520 for DQA1; approximately 570 for DPA1; roughly 450 for DPB1. Because of strong linkage in the cohort, four to six DR-DQ haplotypes were treated as single units for association and clustering. Among 300 to 500 genotyped donors of the cohort, an average of around 250,000 unique TCR beta nucleotide sequences was sequenced per donor, of which about 19% were non-productive.

What the authors observed across the whole study: In a later analysis, the rate of TCR association differed among HLA loci, with DRB1 alleles having the most associated TCRs and HLA-C alleles having the fewest. Because some donors lacked HLA typing at each locus, the association tests relied only on the typed subset. Three of the identified cytomegalovirus-associated TCR beta chains were confirmed in vitro to be specific for cytomegalovirus antigens. According to a later analysis, most CMV-associated TCR beta chains appeared to be HLA-restricted, and the HLA associations seemed to be driven largely by CMV exposure. In a later analysis, several top co-occurrence clusters were reported to appear linked to parvovirus B19, influenza, CMV and Epstein-Barr virus. A later analysis associated some 17,000 TCR beta sequences with specific HLA alleles at a false discovery rate of 0.05. A further reported finding was that TCR beta sequences accurately predicted the HLA-A and HLA-B alleles for most subjects in the first cohort. In an earlier analysis of 500 to 650 of the donors, most TCR beta V segments appeared in productive rearrangements about 87% or about 30% of the time, broadly matching IMGT annotations. The 87-base-pair reads could not distinguish some IMGT-functional V segments, including TRBV6-2 and TRBV6-3, so those segments were excluded. The sequencing pipeline was judged likely to have produced a cluster of highly shared sequence variants as a technical artifact. In a later genetic analysis, fewer N-insertions in productive TCRs were reported among donors in an Asian-associated ancestry cluster than the roughly 700-donor mean. The authors suggested that the approach could potentially be generalized to other disease states and immunological phenotypes. The only immune exposure information available for the cohort was CMV serostatus. Most TCR sequences were observed very rarely across donors, whereas some public TCRs were present in many individuals. A total of fewer than 200 TCR beta chains were listed by the study as associated with cytomegalovirus. Presence/absence analyses assumed roughly uniform sequencing depth across donors, an assumption that may not hold. Strong co-occurrence of HLA alleles, especially DR and DQ, made assigning TCR associations to individual alleles difficult. Correlated functional status among segregating V segments might be attributable to linkage disequilibrium, but an unknown experimental factor could not be ruled out. A later genetic analysis associated a missense DCLRE1C variant with V-gene and J-gene trimming of TCR beta chains, and an independent cohort replicated the association. Only TCR beta chains were sequenced in this cohort, and the absence of alpha or paired-chain data limited detectable features. Because counts were too low, seventeen rarely observed V segments, including chromosome 9 orphons, were excluded from the earlier analysis of 587 of the donors. In a later analysis, HLA-associated TCR beta chains were found to be more clonally expanded and to have lower generation probabilities than equally common non-associated chains. Cytomegalovirus status was reported to be diagnosed by the classifier with high specificity and sensitivity in both the original and validation cohorts.

Libraries came from the immunoSEQ multiplex PCR assay. The multiplex PCR relied on a mix of 60 forward primers for TCR Vbeta segments and 13 reverse primers for TCR Jbeta segments. The CDR3 region of rearranged TCR beta genes was amplified from genomic DNA with a multiplex PCR assay. On the Illumina HiSeq System, the amplified TCR beta libraries were sequenced as 87-base-pair reads. Per the source publication's procedure: Across the 670 or so repertoires, a later analysis counted tens of millions of unique TCR beta chains, 9 million to 14 million of which were shared by at least two donors. Raw reads were error-corrected and collapsed into unique sequences with a nearest-neighbor algorithm that merged closely related sequences to remove PCR and sequencing errors. CDR3 sequences were aligned to IMGT reference sequences to assign V, D and J gene segments. Each retained sequence needed at least a six-nucleotide match to both a V gene segment and a J gene segment. A rearrangement counted as productive if the CDR3 had no stop codons and remained in frame with V and J, and every other rearrangement counted as non-productive. CDR3 was defined by IMGT convention, running from the second conserved V-encoded cysteine to the conserved J-encoded phenylalanine. Sequences without an unambiguous match to a single V gene segment were excluded from the earlier analysis of several hundred of the donors. In an earlier analysis of around 600 of the donors, V segments were called functional above 56.7% productive rearrangements and were called segregating when the between-donor standard deviation exceeded 5%. A statistical classification framework was built for diagnosing cytomegalovirus status from the catalog of TCR beta chain sequences. V and J gene assignment, in a later analysis, came from comparing TCR nucleotide sequences with IMGT/GENE-DB human TR gene sequences. Using the TCRdist pipeline, a later analysis assigned CDR3 sequences along with most-parsimonious VDJ recombination scenarios. In a later analysis, every TCR beta chain was defined by the combination of its CDR3 amino acid sequence and its V-gene family, and reads without a unique V-gene family were dropped. As a way to deal with suspected cross-contamination and a sequencing artifact, a later analysis dropped 450 to 600 nucleotide sequences that were highly shared and had low generation probability. A later analysis calculated a clonal expansion index for each public chain from normalized within-repertoire ranks of inferred template counts. A later analysis computed generation probabilities with a VDJ recombination model fitted to out-of-frame rearrangements, and checked the results against IGoR. Hypergeometric tests were used in a later analysis to score TCR-TCR, TCR-HLA and TCR-CMV co-occurrence, with a repertoire-size bias correction applied to the TCR pairs. False discovery rates were estimated in a later analysis by permuting HLA or CMV assignments 20 times. A later analysis grouped co-occurring TCRs with DBSCAN, adding TCRdist sequence similarity when clustering within HLA-allele-positive subsets. For co-occurrence clustering, repertoires with fewer than 30,000 or more than 120,000 public chains were excluded, along with 5 or 6 repertoires with anomalous nucleotide sharing. In its TCRdb copy, this immuneACCESS table keeps in-frame sequences only and misses some clones. Where compared with another copy, unresolved V genes explain less than half of these, and the others have no known cause. The V and J calls and clone size come from that table; D and trimming were worked out from the DNA. This sample holds around 110,000 clones; around 80% were observed only once. The ten largest clones represent 6.1% of the sample.

The CDR3 spans 13 residues, from the cysteine through the phenylalanine. The read is trimmed to its CDR3 DNA, 39 bases read in frame from base 1. Clipping removes 6 bases from V and 5 bases from J, with 5 as the unmatched junction base count. Sequences MNHNS (CDR1) and SASEGT (CDR2) are obtained from the germline V gene. The receptor was derived from a woman aged 45-65 years in good health and CMV-seropositive. The V and J genes are TRBV6-1 and TRBJ1-1, and TRBD1 matches 8 of the central bases. The sample comprised PBMCs. CDR3 sequence: CASRRQGTTEAFF. The DNA is TGTGCCAGCAGGCGACAGGGGACTACTGAAGCTTTCTTT.